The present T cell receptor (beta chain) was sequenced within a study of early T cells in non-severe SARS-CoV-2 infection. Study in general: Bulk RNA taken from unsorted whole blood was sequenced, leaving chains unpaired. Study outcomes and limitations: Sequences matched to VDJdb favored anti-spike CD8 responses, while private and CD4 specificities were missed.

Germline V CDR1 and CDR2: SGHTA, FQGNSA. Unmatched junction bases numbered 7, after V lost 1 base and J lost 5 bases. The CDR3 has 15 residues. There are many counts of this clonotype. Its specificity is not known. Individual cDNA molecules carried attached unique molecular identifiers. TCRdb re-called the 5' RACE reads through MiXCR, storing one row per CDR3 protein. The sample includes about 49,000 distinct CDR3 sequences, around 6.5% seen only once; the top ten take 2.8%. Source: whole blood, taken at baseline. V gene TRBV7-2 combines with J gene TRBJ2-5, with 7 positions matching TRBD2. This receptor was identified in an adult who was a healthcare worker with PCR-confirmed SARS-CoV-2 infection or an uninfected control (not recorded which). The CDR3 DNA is TGTGCCAGCAGCTTAGGAGGCGGGGGAAGGGAGACCCAGTACTTC. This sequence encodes CASSLGGGGRETQYF.